The clone carrying this T cell receptor beta chain has more than one count but fewer than ten. Its specificity is unknown. This sample is drawn from a study of blood T cells in healthy people across ages. Whole-study results and caveats: The unsorted PBMCs prevented any conclusive comparison of naive versus antigen-experienced cells. Getting older went along with TCR beta diversity per million T cells dropping roughly linearly. Naive CD4+ cells and diversity were both higher in long-lived donors than in aged donors.

A second PCR of roughly 6 to 12 cycles used a sample-barcoded 5' primer and a J-beta primer mix. Each cDNA molecule was tagged by a template-switch adaptor with 12 random nucleotides. Each CDR3 protein is one row after TCRdb ran MiXCR on the 5' RACE reads. The sample shows about 1.5 million distinct CDR3 sequences, 35% to 45% of them seen only once. V was pared by 0 bases and J by 3 bases, with 7 bases between. In germline, CDR1 is SGDLS, CDR2 YYNGEE. The CDR3 covers 14 residues. The rearrangement uses TRBV9 and TRBJ2-1; D uncertain. The source material was blood. This sequence originates from a woman younger than 30 in good health. CDR3 in amino acids: CASSVAVGYNEQFF. As DNA, the CDR3 is TGTGCCAGCAGCGTAGCTGTAGGCTACAATGAGCAGTTCTTC.